This TCR beta chain comes out of a study of regulatory T cells in long-lasting Graves disease. The CDR3 length is 14 residues. The germline V and J ends were trimmed by 5 bases and 8 bases, with 19 bases remaining between them. The time point denotes: persistent/refractory GD, antithyroid drugs over 5 years with positive TRAb. PBMC-derived RNA was used for the TCR library. This clonotype was detected a few times. Building the TCR beta libraries relied on iRepertoire HTBI primers, and CDR3 regions underwent Arm-PCR. TCRdb redid the calling of the multiplex PCR reads with MiXCR, one entry per CDR3 protein. The sample includes 400,000 to 500,000 distinct CDR3 sequences, around a fifth of them seen just once.

The source material was peripheral blood mononuclear cells (PBMCs), sampled when the disease was refractory, from a patient treated with antithyroid drugs. This receptor was obtained from a female donor with Graves disease. This sequence joins TRBV12-3 or TRBV12-4 and TRBJ2-7; possible D gene TRBD2, 6 bases. Written as DNA, the CDR3 is TGTGCCAGCAGTCTAGGGGACCCCGGGGGACAGCAGTACTTC. Its translation: CASSLGDPGGQQYF.